The 4 T cell receptor beta chains reported below all come from one sample, sequenced in a study of blood T cells in healthy people across ages. Then a second PCR, running roughly 7 to 11 cycles, was carried out with a sample-barcoded 5' primer and a J-beta primer mix. Each CDR3 protein gets one entry after TCRdb re-called the 5' RACE reads with MiXCR. The table shows around 1.5 million distinct CDR3 sequences, with 34% occurring only once. Sequencing used blood. The receptors originated from a woman between 25 and 40 years old in good health.

This clonotype was seen repeatedly, ten times or more. The chain uses TRBV18 and TRBJ2-5; unclear D gene. CDR1 and CDR2 (germline): KGHSH, LQKENI. V lost 2 bases, J lost 4 bases, and 8 bases lay in between. The CDR3 runs 13 residues. The CDR3 DNA follows: TGTGCCAGCTCACCAAGAGGCATAGAGACCCAGTACTTC. Its protein is CASSPRGIETQYF.

The chain employs TRBV6-6 and TRBJ1-2; D remains unclear. Germline lookup yields CDR1 MNHNY and CDR2 SVGAGI (reference sequence). The CDR3 is 15 residues long. Trimming shortened V by 3 bases and J by 0 bases, and 11 bases separated the two germline ends. As DNA, the CDR3 is TGTGCCAGCAGTTATAGGAGTCCTACTAACTATGGCTACACCTTC. It specifies CASSYRSPTNYGYTF.

Points on this clonotype: The junction shows a germline mismatch at one end, possibly a read error. The gene calls are TRBV7-9 and TRBJ2-5; TRBD1 matches at 9 bases. CDR1 is SEHNR and CDR2 is FQNEAQ in the germline V gene (reference sequence). The CDR3 length is 15 residues. Here the CDR3 DNA reads TGTGCCAGCAGTCCAAGGACAGGGGAACAAGAGGCCCAGTACTTC. Its protein is CASSPRTGEQEAQYF.

This clonotype was seen only a few times. The chain combines TRBV3-1 with TRBJ2-1; maybe TRBD2 (6 bases). CDR1 is LGHDT and CDR2 is YNNKEL in the germline V gene (reference sequence). V gave up 1 base and J gave up 12 bases, with 10 bases separating them. There are 12 residues in the CDR3. The CDR3 bases are TGTGCCAGCAGCCAAGCGTCAGCGGGGCAGTTCTTC. Its protein is CASSQASAGQFF.